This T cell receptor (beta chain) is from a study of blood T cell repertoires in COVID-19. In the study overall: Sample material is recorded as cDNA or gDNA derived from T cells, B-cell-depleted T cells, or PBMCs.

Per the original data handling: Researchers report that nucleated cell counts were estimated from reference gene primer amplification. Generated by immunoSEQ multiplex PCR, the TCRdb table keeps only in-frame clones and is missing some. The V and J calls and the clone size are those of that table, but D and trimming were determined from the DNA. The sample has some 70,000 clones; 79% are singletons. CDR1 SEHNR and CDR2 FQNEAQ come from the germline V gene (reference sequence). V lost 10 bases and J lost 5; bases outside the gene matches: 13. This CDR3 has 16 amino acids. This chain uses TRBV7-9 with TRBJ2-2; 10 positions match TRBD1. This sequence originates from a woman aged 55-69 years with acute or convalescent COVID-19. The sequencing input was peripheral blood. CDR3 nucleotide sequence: TGTGCCACTCGTCGGGACAGGGGCCTTGCGACCGGGGAGCTGTTTTTT. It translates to CATRRDRGLATGELFF.